This T cell receptor beta chain appears in the sequencing data of a study of OX40 agonist ivuxolimab in advanced cancers. Turning to the study itself: Under the entry rules, prior anti-PD-1, anti-PD-L1 or anti-CTLA-4 therapy was allowed, and 35% to 40% had some. Of the patients, three showed partial responses, one with hepatocellular carcinoma and two with cutaneous melanoma.

Regarding the study as a whole: Antigens targeted by the expanded peripheral T cells were not determined.

V lost 2 bases and J 5 bases, leaving 12 bases between the germline ends. The CDR3 consists of 14 residues. CDR1 and CDR2 from the germline V gene are LNHDA and SQIVND (reference sequence). Points on this clone: Its antigen is as yet unknown.

Sequenced by immunoSEQ multiplex PCR; TCRdb stores in-frame clones only, minus some. The sample consists of about 37,000 clones, around 89% of them appearing once. The sequenced sample was CD4+ or CD8+ T cells sorted from blood, obtained in a trial of the OX40 agonist ivuxolimab. The clonotype comes from an adult with an advanced solid tumor such as melanoma, head and neck, liver or kidney cancer. The genes are TRBV19 and TRBJ1-1, with D maybe TRBD1 (6 bases). This chain's CDR3 is CASSIFRGVTEAFF. For the CDR3, the DNA is TGTGCCAGTAGTATATTCAGGGGTGTTACTGAAGCTTTCTTT.